This TCR beta chain appears in the sequencing data of a study of cytomegalovirus exposure and HLA in healthy donors. In the case of this clone: The antigen is undetermined.

Overall study findings and caveats: The likely explanation for a cluster of highly shared sequence variants was sequencing artifact.

V lost 5 bases and J lost 1, with 14 bases in between. The CDR3 consists of 15 residues. Germline values: CDR1 MNHEY, CDR2 SVGAGI. The PCR contained 60 Vbeta and 13 Jbeta primers. The protocol was immunoSEQ multiplex PCR, while the TCRdb copy is restricted to in-frame clones and leaves out a portion. The sample has around 130,000 clones, 84% seen once; the top ten hold approximately 2.6%. The source is a man in his fifties in good health and CMV-seronegative. This chain joins TRBV6-5 and TRBJ1-2, with D maybe TRBD1 (6 bases). The material sequenced was PBMCs. The CDR3 DNA sequence: TGTGCCAGCAGTCAGGGGCAGGCTTATAACTATGGCTACACCTTC. It codes for CASSQGQAYNYGYTF.